This T cell receptor (beta chain) was identified during a study of T cells in Graves' hyperthyroidism and ophthalmopathy. This clonotype showed up just once. The antigen is unknown. Amplification of TCR beta CDR3 regions was performed using RNA transcripts as template. The HTBI primer set was used in a first-round RT-PCR of the TCR CDR3. From the multiplex PCR reads, TCRdb called clonotypes with MiXCR, one entry per CDR3 protein. The data hold about 130,000 distinct CDR3 sequences, with approximately 20% observed a single time. V was cut by 3 bases and J by 5 bases, with 5 bases left in between. This CDR3 has 11 amino acids. Per the germline V gene, CDR1 is SGHRS and CDR2 is YFSETQ. Any symptoms of ophthalmopathy came after the first hyperthyroidism diagnosis, from which the blood sample dates. Study outcomes and limitations: Most clonotypes expanded in thyroid above 0.001 were likewise present in blood.

Source material: blood. This TCR was recovered from a woman in her 50s with Graves' hyperthyroidism that later progressed to Graves' ophthalmopathy. The chain uses TRBV5-1 and TRBJ2-5, with D unclear. CDR3 sequence reads: CASSWQETQYF. The DNA of the CDR3 is TGCGCCAGCAGCTGGCAGGAGACCCAGTACTTC.